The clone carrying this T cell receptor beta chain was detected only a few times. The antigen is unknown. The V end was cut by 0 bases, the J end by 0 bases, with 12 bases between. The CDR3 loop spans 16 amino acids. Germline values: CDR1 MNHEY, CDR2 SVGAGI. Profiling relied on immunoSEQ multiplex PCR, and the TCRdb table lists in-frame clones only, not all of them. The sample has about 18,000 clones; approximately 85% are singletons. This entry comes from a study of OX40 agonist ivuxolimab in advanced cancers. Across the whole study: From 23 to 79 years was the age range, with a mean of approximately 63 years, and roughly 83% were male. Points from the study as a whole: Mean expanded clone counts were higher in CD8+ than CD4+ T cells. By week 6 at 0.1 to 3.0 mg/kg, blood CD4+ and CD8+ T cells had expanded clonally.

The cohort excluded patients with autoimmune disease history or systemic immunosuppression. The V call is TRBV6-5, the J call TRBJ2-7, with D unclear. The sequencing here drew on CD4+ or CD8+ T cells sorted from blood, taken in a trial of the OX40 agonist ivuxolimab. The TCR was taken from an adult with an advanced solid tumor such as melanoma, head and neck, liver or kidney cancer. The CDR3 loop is CASSYSGFASSYEQYF. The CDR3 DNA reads TGTGCCAGCAGTTACTCCGGGTTCGCGTCCTCCTACGAGCAGTACTTC.